A single T cell receptor (beta chain) is shown here with its context. CD8+ and CD4+ T cells from blood underwent TCR beta sequencing. Purification of the CD8+ and CD4+ T cells relied on negative isolation, and TEMRA cells underwent FACS enrichment. The sample belongs to a study of CD8 T cells in Susac syndrome. Random hexamers primed reverse transcription of roughly 0.5 to 1 ug RNA. With immunoSEQ multiplex PCR, TCR beta CDR3 was amplified across 54 Vbeta and 13 Jbeta. Using its own MiXCR run on the immunoSEQ multiplex PCR reads, TCRdb lists one record per CDR3 protein. The data hold some 200,000 distinct CDR3 sequences, with about 96% observed a single time. Germline lookup yields CDR1 WSHSY and CDR2 SAAADI. The V end was cut by 1 base, the J end by 2 bases, with 9 bases between. The CDR3 covers 16 residues.

The TCR sequence derives from a human donor with multiple sclerosis. The rearrangement uses TRBV10-2 and TRBJ2-6; D may be TRBD1 (5 bases). The material sequenced was CD4+ T cells from PBMCs. DNA for the CDR3: TGCGCCAGCAGTGAGTGGGGCCAGACTGGGGCCAACGTCCTGACTTTC. Its translation is CASSEWGQTGANVLTF.